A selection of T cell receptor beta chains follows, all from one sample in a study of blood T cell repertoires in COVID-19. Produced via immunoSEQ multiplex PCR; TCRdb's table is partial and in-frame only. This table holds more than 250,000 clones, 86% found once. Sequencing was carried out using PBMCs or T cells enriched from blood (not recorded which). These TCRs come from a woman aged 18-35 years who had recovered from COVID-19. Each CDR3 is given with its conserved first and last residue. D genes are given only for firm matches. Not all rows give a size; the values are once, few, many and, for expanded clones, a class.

CASSSYRGSETQYF	TGTGCCAGCAGCTCATACAGGGGGAGCGAGACCCAGTACTTC	TRBV5-5	TRBJ2-5	-	TRBD1
CAIRDRERGYTF	TGTGCCATACGGGACAGGGAACGTGGCTACACCTTC	TRBV10-3	TRBJ1-2	-	TRBD1
CASSPLLAGGDDTEAFF	TGTGCCAGCTCACCTCTTCTCGCAGGGGGCGATGACACTGAAGCTTTCTTT	TRBV18	TRBJ1-1	-	TRBD1
CAGNQGNQPQHF	TGTGCCGGAAATCAGGGAAATCAGCCCCAGCATTTT	TRBV28	TRBJ1-5	-	-
CAWNAGPNLNGYTF	TGTGCCTGGAACGCGGGGCCCAATCTGAATGGCTACACCTTC	TRBV30	TRBJ1-2	-	-
CASSGTNKNIQYF	TGTGCCAGTTCGGGAACGAACAAAAACATTCAGTACTTC	TRBV6-5	TRBJ2-4	-	-
CAWGRREGPEQYF	TGTGCCTGGGGTCGGCGGGAGGGCCCAGAGCAGTACTTC	TRBV30	TRBJ2-7	-	TRBD2
CASRANRQVEKLFF	TGTGCCAGCAGAGCTAACCGACAGGTTGAAAAACTGTTTTTT	TRBV2	TRBJ1-4	-	-
CASSQDRSPLHF	TGTGCCAGCAGCCAAGATCGGTCACCCCTCCACTTT	TRBV3-1/TRBV3-2	TRBJ1-6	-	-
CASSLTSEIYEQYF	TGCGCCAGCAGCTTGACTAGCGAGATCTACGAGCAGTACTTC	TRBV5-1	TRBJ2-7	once	TRBD2
CATSDLTGGEQFF	TGTGCCACCAGTGACTTGACAGGTGGCGAGCAGTTCTTC	TRBV24-1	TRBJ2-1	-	-
CASSLSDEVYGYTF	TGTGCCAGCAGCTTGTCAGACGAGGTCTATGGCTACACCTTC	TRBV11-2	TRBJ1-2	few	-
CASSQRPFGGYTF	TGTGCCAGCAGCCAGCGACCCTTCGGGGGCTACACCTTC	TRBV3-1/TRBV3-2	TRBJ1-2	-	-
CASSSGQGLYEQYF	TGTGCCAGCAGCTCGGGACAAGGACTCTACGAGCAGTACTTC	TRBV7-9	TRBJ2-7	-	-
CASSFKRGNTGELFF	TGTGCCAGCAGCTTCAAGCGGGGGAACACCGGGGAGCTGTTTTTT	TRBV11-3	TRBJ2-2	once	TRBD2
CASSPEGWGTDTQYF	TGTGCCAGCAGCCCAGAGGGTTGGGGCACAGATACGCAGTATTTT	TRBV13	TRBJ2-3	-	-
CASSPFQTGQALEQYF	TGCGCCAGCAGCCCATTTCAGACGGGACAGGCCCTCGAGCAGTACTTC	TRBV4-1	TRBJ2-7	-	TRBD1
CASTQRGGGETQYF	TGCGCCAGCACCCAGAGGGGCGGGGGTGAGACCCAGTACTTC	TRBV4-1	TRBJ2-5	-	TRBD2
CATSEGRSEKLFF	TGTGCCACCAGTGAGGGGAGGAGCGAAAAACTGTTTTTT	TRBV24-1	TRBJ1-4	few	-
CASSLGGKGVTYEQYF	TGTGCCAGCAGCTTAGGAGGGAAGGGGGTTACTTACGAGCAGTACTTC	TRBV11-2	TRBJ2-7	-	-
CASSVADSYNEQFF	TGTGCCAGCAGCGTGGCCGACTCCTACAATGAGCAGTTCTTC	TRBV9	TRBJ2-1	-	-
CASSLLRVNTEAFF	TGTGCCAGCAGCCTACTCAGGGTGAACACTGAAGCTTTCTTT	TRBV7-9	TRBJ1-1	-	-
CASSGRTVYSGELFF	TGTGCCAGTAGTGGACGGACAGTATATTCCGGGGAGCTGTTTTTT	TRBV19	TRBJ2-2	-	-
CASSFRQGHGYTF	TGTGCCAGCAGCTTCAGACAGGGGCATGGCTACACCTTC	TRBV7-9	TRBJ1-2	-	TRBD1
CASSMSTSGASTDTQYF	TGTGCCAGTAGTATGAGTACTAGCGGGGCTAGCACAGATACGCAGTATTTT	TRBV19	TRBJ2-3	-	TRBD2
CASSQRTSPGELFF	TGCGCCAGCAGCCAAAGGACTAGCCCCGGGGAGCTGTTTTTT	TRBV4-1	TRBJ2-2	-	TRBD2
CASSWTSGSSYNEQFF	TGTGCCAGCAGCTGGACTAGCGGAAGCTCCTACAATGAGCAGTTCTTC	TRBV7-2	TRBJ2-1	-	TRBD2
CASRGRITEAFF	TGTGCCAGCAGGGGCAGGATCACTGAAGCTTTCTTT	TRBV6-5	TRBJ1-1	-	-
CASSLEADRGGEQYF	TGTGCCAGCAGCTTGGAGGCGGACAGGGGTGGGGAGCAGTACTTC	TRBV5-6	TRBJ2-7	-	TRBD1
CAIQTSGGHNNEQFF	TGTGCCATACAGACTAGCGGGGGGCACAACAATGAGCAGTTCTTC	TRBV10-3	TRBJ2-1	-	TRBD2
CASSVGTSGTGTDTQYF	TGTGCCAGCAGTGTAGGGACTAGCGGGACCGGCACAGATACGCAGTATTTT	TRBV3-1/TRBV3-2	TRBJ2-3	-	TRBD2
CASPNTDTQYF	TGTGCCAGCCCCAACACAGATACGCAGTATTTT	TRBV27	TRBJ2-3	-	-
CASSLGTGNYEQYF	TGTGCCAGCAGCCTCGGGACAGGCAACTACGAGCAGTACTTC	TRBV3-1/TRBV3-2	TRBJ2-7	-	TRBD1
CASSIGGQREETQYF	TGTGCCAGTAGTATAGGAGGACAGCGAGAAGAGACCCAGTACTTC	TRBV19	TRBJ2-5	-	-
CASVQKRANTGELFF	TGTGCCAGCGTCCAAAAGCGGGCGAACACCGGGGAGCTGTTTTTT	TRBV7-9	TRBJ2-2	-	-
CAWFEAYGYTF	TGTGCCTGGTTTGAGGCCTATGGCTACACCTTC	TRBV30	TRBJ1-2	-	-
CASRLQGVYEQYF	TGTGCCAGCAGGCTCCAGGGGGTCTACGAGCAGTACTTC	TRBV12-3/TRBV12-4	TRBJ2-7	few	TRBD1
CASSETSGSYEQYF	TGTGCCAGCAGTGAGACTAGCGGGAGTTACGAGCAGTACTTC	TRBV28	TRBJ2-7	-	TRBD2
CASSPIYPLAGGPTDTQYF	TGTGCCAGCAGTCCCATCTATCCTTTAGCGGGAGGGCCCACAGATACGCAGTATTTT	TRBV28	TRBJ2-3	-	TRBD2
CASSTGGTSGGYNEQFF	TGTGCCAGTAGTACGGGAGGGACTAGCGGGGGCTACAATGAGCAGTTCTTC	TRBV19	TRBJ2-1	few	TRBD2
CASSSGQGYGYTF	TGTGCCAGCAGCTCCGGACAGGGCTATGGCTACACCTTC	TRBV7-2	TRBJ1-2	-	TRBD1
CASSLMRSNQPQHF	TGTGCCAGCAGTTTAATGAGAAGCAATCAGCCCCAGCATTTT	TRBV27	TRBJ1-5	-	-
CASSPVSGQINQPQHF	TGTGCCAGTAGCCCAGTTTCAGGACAGATCAATCAGCCCCAGCATTTT	TRBV19	TRBJ1-5	-	-
CASSPPRANSGELFF	TGTGCCAGCTCACCACCGCGAGCGAATTCCGGGGAGCTGTTTTTT	TRBV18	TRBJ2-2	-	-
CASNPRAGGPRTYNEQFF	TGTGCCAGCAACCCTCGAGCGGGGGGGCCTCGCACCTACAATGAGCAGTTCTTC	TRBV5-5	TRBJ2-1	-	TRBD2